This passage covers 4 T cell receptor beta chains from one sample sequenced in a study of blood T cells in healthy people across ages. A second PCR of roughly 7 to 11 cycles used a sample-barcoded 5' primer and a J-beta primer mix. TCRdb analysed the 5' RACE reads with MiXCR anew, one entry per CDR3 protein. The sample contains more than 1.4 million distinct CDR3 sequences, roughly 40% of which appear only once. Sequencing was performed on blood. The receptors here all came from a woman aged 18-35 years in good health.

The gene calls are TRBV7-9 and TRBJ1-3; no clear D gene. With 4 bases removed from V and 0 bases from J, the gap between germline ends came to 10 bases. CDR1 and CDR2 (germline): SEHNR, FQNEAQ (reference sequence). The CDR3 contains 15 residues. CDR3 sequence (DNA): TGTGCCAGCAGCTCAATTCATCGCTCTGGAAACACCATATATTTT. Amino acids: CASSSIHRSGNTIYF.

The chain combines TRBV20-1 with TRBJ1-5, with D perhaps TRBD1 (5 bases). The germline V gene has CDR1 DFQATT and CDR2 SNEGSKA (reference sequence). The CDR3 is 14 amino acids. Trimming cost V 2 bases and J 3 bases, with 11 bases left between them. CDR3 sequence (DNA): TGCAGTGCTAGATCCGGGGCGGTCAATCAGCCCCAGCATTTT. Amino acids: CSARSGAVNQPQHF.

The J gene is TRBJ2-1, the V gene TRBV12-3 or TRBV12-4; 8 bases agree with TRBD2. The length of the CDR3 is 13 residues. The J segment lost 8 bases and the V segment lost 7 bases, leaving 7 bases of the junction unmatched. The CDR3 nucleotides read TGTGCCAGCATAACTAGCGGATCTGATGAGCAGTTCTTC. Encoded protein: CASITSGSDEQFF.

V gene TRBV3-1 combines with J gene TRBJ2-1; D call uncertain. Germline CDR1 LGHDT, CDR2 YNNKEL (reference sequence). The CDR3 is 15 amino acids. With 4 bases removed from V and 3 bases from J, the gap between germline ends came to 13 bases. The CDR3 nucleotides read TGTGCCAGCAGCCCGCGGAGTAGCCTCTACAATGAGCAGTTCTTC. Its translation: CASSPRSSLYNEQFF.